This TCR beta chain stems from a study of OX40 agonist ivuxolimab in advanced cancers. Study-wide findings and caveats: The authors also found low normalized T-cell clonal expansion in some nonresponders.

The method was immunoSEQ multiplex PCR; TCRdb's version includes in-frame clones alone and lacks a portion of them. In the table there are some 66,000 clones, roughly 88% of which are singletons. Comments on this clone: Its specificity is not known. One end of the junction varies from germline; a read error may be responsible.

The clonotype comes from an adult with an advanced solid tumor such as melanoma, head and neck, liver or kidney cancer. The source was CD4+ or CD8+ T cells sorted from blood, collected in a trial of the OX40 agonist ivuxolimab.

CDR3: CASSEGGRGDRRRPGNSPLHF. The CDR3 DNA is TGTGCCAGCAGCGAAGGGGGAAGGGGGGACAGGCGGCGCCCAGGAAATTCACCCCTCCACTTT. The chain uses TRBV6-1 and TRBJ1-6; 8 positions agree with TRBD1. Per germline, CDR1 MNHNS and CDR2 SASEGT. CDR3 size: 21 residues.